This T cell receptor (beta chain) was captured by sequencing in a study of tumor-infiltrating lymphocytes in primary liver carcinoma. It was unsorted whole blood that yielded blood RNA, and germline DNA was also extracted. Whole-study results and caveats: Tumor top-250-clone fraction significantly exceeded that of blood (p = 0.039).

In its sample, this clonotype was seen once. Its target is unknown. Sequence at one end of the junction differs from germline and may be a read error. From approximately 450 ng total RNA, TCR beta cDNA was generated with a primer in the constant region. Investigators got TCR beta libraries out of three nested multiplex PCR rounds, done with slightly modified ARM-PCR. The first two PCR rounds used TRBV1-TRBV30 forward primers with a C-beta reverse primer, around 10 cycles each. TCRdb processed the multiplex PCR reads anew with MiXCR; each CDR3 protein has one entry. The sample gives 300,000 to 350,000 distinct CDR3 sequences, roughly two thirds of which show up once; about 6.3% is in the top ten. The CDR3 has 13 residues. Germline V gives CDR1 SGHNT, CDR2 YYREEE (reference sequence).

The J gene is TRBJ2-7, the V gene TRBV5-4, with unresolved D. The sample taken for sequencing was peripheral blood. The sequence was collected from a man aged 40-49 years with primary liver carcinoma and hepatitis B virus infection. CDR3 amino acids: CASSTEISYELYF. As DNA, the CDR3 is TGTGCCAGCAGTACGGAAATCTCCTACGAGCTGTACTTC.